Sequencing of this TCR beta chain was carried out in a study of T cell responses to AZD1222 COVID-19 vaccine. Libraries were prepared by immunoSEQ multiplex PCR; TCRdb keeps only in-frame clonotypes and omits some of them. The sample lists 130,000 or so clones, more than 80% occurring once. About this clone: The target antigen is unknown.

Findings and caveats of the study: Donors were largely white British and mainly female; clonal diversity was possibly underestimated. Only after the peak T cell response were repertoires sampled. Spike-specific TCR breadth and depth were elevated following two AZD1222 doses.

Germline V gene lookup returns CDR1 SGHKS and CDR2 YYEKEE (reference sequence). This CDR3 has 15 amino acids. V lost 1 base to trimming and J lost 7 bases; unmatched junction nucleotides: 9. The chain links TRBV5-5 to TRBJ1-2; 8 nucleotides agree with TRBD1. The receptor comes from an adult in good health. Source: peripheral blood, taken on day 0 of AZD1222 vaccination. In DNA, the CDR3 is TGTGCCAGCAGCTTGACAGGGGGACGCGGGAGTGGCTACACCTTC. Translation: CASSLTGGRGSGYTF.